The 12 T cell receptor beta chains reported below all come from one sample, sequenced in a study of T cells in localized non-small cell lung cancer. Profiling relied on immunoSEQ multiplex PCR, and the TCRdb table lists in-frame clones only, not all of them. The sample lists about 23,000 clones, approximately 89% occurring once. The material was peripheral blood mononuclear cells, obtained before any cancer treatment. The receptors were gathered from a woman aged 40-69 years with stage III lung adenocarcinoma.

The V and J genes are TRBV6-1 and TRBJ2-3, with 14 bases aligning to TRBD2. Germline CDR1 is MNHNS and CDR2 is SASEGT. This CDR3 is 15 amino acids long. Trimming removed 8 bases from V and 3 bases from J; junction bases left unmatched: 4. CDR3 residues: CASEGLAGETDTQYF. DNA of the CDR3: TGTGCCAGCGAGGGACTAGCGGGAGAGACAGATACGCAGTATTTT.

This clone occurred once. The chain couples TRBV7-8 to TRBJ2-3; 8 positions agree with TRBD1. The CDR3 has 17 amino acids. Germline assignment: CDR1 SGHVS and CDR2 FQNEAQ. Trimming removed 0 bases from V and 3 bases from J; junction bases left unmatched: 8. This CDR3 reads CASSLAQKRQGTDTQYF. In nucleotides, the CDR3 is TGTGCCAGCAGCTTAGCGCAGAAAAGACAGGGGACAGATACGCAGTATTTT.

The chain has TRBV11-2 and TRBJ2-3, with D perhaps TRBD2 (6 bases). Germline loops: CDR1 SGHAT, CDR2 FQNNGV. This CDR3 is 13 amino acids long. The V end was cut by 1 base, the J end by 14 bases, with 16 bases between. Here the CDR3 reads CASSLVRAGAPYF. CDR3 nucleotides: TGTGCCAGCAGCTTAGTTCGAGCGGGTGCTCCGTATTTT.

The gene calls are TRBV5-6 and TRBJ1-1; D is ambiguous. This CDR3 is 12 amino acids long. V shed 2 bases and J shed 5 bases, with 7 bases lying between them. From germline, CDR1 is SGHDT and CDR2 YYEEEE. CDR3 in amino acids: CASSFRVTEAFF. CDR3 DNA: TGTGCCAGCAGCTTTAGGGTTACTGAAGCTTTCTTT.

The V and J genes are TRBV7-8 and TRBJ1-2; D is perhaps TRBD1 (6 bases). The CDR3 is 13 residues long. The V gene lost 1 base and the J gene lost 8 bases, with 11 bases spanning the gap. CDR1 and CDR2 (germline): SGHVS, FQNEAQ. The CDR3 DNA reads TGTGCCAGCAGCTTAGACAGGGCGTGGGGCTACACCTTC. Protein product: CASSLDRAWGYTF.

The J gene is TRBJ1-6, the V gene TRBV28; no firm D call. The CDR3 is made up of 14 amino acids. Trimming removed 5 bases from V and 9 bases from J, with 14 bases in between. Germline lookup yields CDR1 MDHEN and CDR2 SYDVKM. CDR3 residues: CASSGPPGGSPLHF. For the CDR3, the DNA is TGTGCCAGCAGTGGCCCCCCTGGAGGTTCACCCCTCCACTTT.

V gene TRBV6-1 combines with J gene TRBJ2-5; TRBD2 matches 7 bases. Germline V gives CDR1 MNHNS, CDR2 SASEGT. V was pared by 6 bases and J by 5 bases, with 9 bases of the junction left unmatched. The CDR3 extends over 14 amino acids. The CDR3 DNA follows: TGTGCCAGCAGGCAAGCGGGACGGGGTGAGACCCAGTACTTC. Its translation: CASRQAGRGETQYF.

The chain links TRBV7-9 to TRBJ2-5; D possibly corresponds to TRBD1 (6 bases). Trimming pared 3 bases from V and 5 bases from J, leaving 13 bases between. The CDR3 extends over 14 amino acids. Germline CDR1 SEHNR, CDR2 FQNEAQ (reference sequence). The CDR3 is CASSLGAGLETQYF. The CDR3 nucleotides are TGTGCCAGCAGCTTGGGGGCAGGGCTCGAGACCCAGTACTTC. Looking up the rest from reference TRBV7-9 and TRBJ2-5 gives the full variable domain: DTGVSQNPRHKITKRGQNVTFRCDPISEHNRLYWYRQTLGQGPEFLTYFQNEAQLEKSRLLSDRFSAERPKGSFSTLEIQRTEQGDSAMYLCASSLGAGLETQYFGPGTRLLVL.

This chain links TRBV2 with TRBJ2-3; 11 bases align to TRBD2. Germline V gene lookup returns CDR1 SNHLY and CDR2 FYNNEI. This CDR3 has 17 amino acids. Unmatched junction bases numbered 9, after V lost 6 bases and J lost 1 base. CDR3 region: CASRVAGGPIGTDTQYF. Here the CDR3 DNA reads TGTGCCAGCAGGGTAGCGGGGGGGCCGATTGGCACAGATACGCAGTATTTT.

The chain has TRBV7-2 and TRBJ1-3, with 9 nucleotides matching TRBD1. This CDR3 region has 15 residues. Germline assignment: CDR1 SGHTA and CDR2 FQGNSA. The junction had 4 bases not matched to a gene; V was cut back by 3 bases and J by 4 bases. The CDR3 is CASSLTGGAGNTIYF. The CDR3 bases are TGTGCCAGCAGCTTGACAGGGGGTGCAGGAAACACCATATATTTT. Full variable domain (rest looked up from reference TRBV7-2 and TRBJ1-3): GAGVSQSPSNKVTEKGKDVELRCDPISGHTALYWYRQSLGQGLEFLIYFQGNSAPDKSGLPSDRFSAERTGGSVSTLTIQRTQQEDSAVYLCASSLTGGAGNTIYFGEGSWLTVV.

This chain links TRBV7-6 with TRBJ2-1; 11 bases match TRBD2. V was pared by 4 bases and J by 0 bases, with 5 bases of the junction left unmatched. Germline V gene data show CDR1 as SGHVS and CDR2 as FNYEAQ. The CDR3 has 17 residues. The DNA for the CDR3 is TGTGCCAGCAGCTCCTCTCTAGCGGGAGGCTCCTACAATGAGCAGTTCTTC. Encoded protein: CASSSSLAGGSYNEQFF.

The rearrangement joins TRBV5-4 to TRBJ2-6; D not certain. The CDR3 spans 15 residues. V was cut by 0 bases and J by 0 bases, with 4 bases left in between. Germline CDR1 reads SGHNT; CDR2 reads YYREEE (reference sequence). In DNA form, the CDR3 reads TGTGCCAGCAGCTTGGACAGCTCTGGGGCCAACGTCCTGACTTTC. Its protein product is CASSLDSSGANVLTF.